The 10 T cell receptor beta chains below were found in one sample sequenced in a study of shared clonotypes between healthy human individuals. Produced via immunoSEQ multiplex PCR; TCRdb's table is partial and in-frame only. The repertoire holds approximately 2.5 million clones, roughly 93% seen once, with about 0.39% in the top ten. Source material: naive CD4+ T cells from PBMCs. As for subset: CD45RA+ positively selected. These receptor sequences come from a man between 18 and 35 years old in good health. Some clones in this sample may be carry-over from other donors' samples.

The V call is TRBV4-1, the J call TRBJ2-1; no clear D gene. Between the trimmed V and J ends, which lost 0 bases and 1 base, there was a span of 7 bases. Looked up from germline, CDR1 is MGHRA and CDR2 is YSYEKL. The CDR3 totals 15 residues. CDR3 residues: CASSQDVWSYNEQFF. CDR3 sequence (DNA): TGCGCCAGCAGCCAAGACGTATGGTCCTACAATGAGCAGTTCTTC.

The rearrangement links TRBV28 to TRBJ1-1, with a possible D match to TRBD1 (5 bases). CDR1 is MDHEN, CDR2 SYDVKM, per germline. The CDR3 consists of 13 residues. V lost 8 bases to trimming and J lost 5 bases, with 15 bases between them. Here the CDR3 DNA reads TGTGCCAGCGGCCTTGGGGGGTGGACTGAAGCTTTCTTT. Amino acids: CASGLGGWTEAFF. Variable domain in full (rest from reference TRBV28 and TRBJ1-1): DVKVTQSSRYLVKRTGEKVFLECVQDMDHENMFWYRQDPGLGLRLIYFSYDVKMKEKGDIPEGYSVSREKKERFSLILESASTNQTSMYLCASGLGGWTEAFFGQGTRLTVV.

The J gene is TRBJ2-7, the V gene TRBV7-2; tentatively, D is TRBD1 or TRBD2 (5 bases each). The CDR3 length is 15 residues. Germline loops: CDR1 SGHTA, CDR2 FQGNSA. V lost 4 bases and J 7 bases, leaving 20 bases between the germline ends. The CDR3 here is CASSSYGTVLGEQYF. CDR3 nucleotides: TGTGCCAGCAGCTCCTATGGGACGGTCTTGGGGGAGCAGTACTTC.

The rearrangement uses TRBV23-1 and TRBJ2-7; tentatively, D is TRBD1 (5 bases). TRBV23-1 is classed as an ORF, of uncertain function. The V end lost 6 bases, the J end lost 1 base, and 10 bases lay between the germline ends. This CDR3 is built from 13 residues. The CDR3 spells CASRRGRSYEQYF. For the CDR3, the DNA is TGCGCCAGCAGAAGGGGAAGGTCCTACGAGCAGTACTTC.

The V gene is TRBV7-9, the J gene TRBJ2-5, with D unresolved. Germline CDR1 reads SEHNR; CDR2 reads FQNEAQ (reference sequence). Trimming left V 2 bases short and J 5 bases short, with 12 bases between. This CDR3 has 14 residues. CDR3 nucleotide sequence: TGTGCCAGCAGCTTAAAAGGGTTAGGTGAGACCCAGTACTTC. Protein product: CASSLKGLGETQYF.

The chain carries TRBV6-5 and TRBJ2-5, with D perhaps TRBD2 (5 bases). Trimming took 5 bases from V and 5 from J, leaving 15 bases between them. Germline V lookup: CDR1 MNHEY, CDR2 SVGAGI. The CDR3 is 14 residues long. The CDR3 DNA follows: TGTGCCAGCAGTCCCGGCGGCAGGAGGGAGACCCAGTACTTC. Protein sequence: CASSPGGRRETQYF.

V gene TRBV7-2 combines with J gene TRBJ2-7, with 8 bases aligning to TRBD1. This CDR3 is 15 amino acids long. The V and J ends lost 5 bases and 7 bases, in that order; junction bases with no gene match: 13. Germline-derived CDR1 and CDR2 are SGHTA and FQGNSA. Here the CDR3 reads CASSRSGTGVGEQYF. CDR3 DNA: TGTGCCAGCAGCAGGTCCGGGACAGGTGTCGGGGAGCAGTACTTC. Using reference TRBV7-2 and TRBJ2-7 for the parts outside the CDR3, the full variable domain is GAGVSQSPSNKVTEKGKDVELRCDPISGHTALYWYRQSLGQGLEFLIYFQGNSAPDKSGLPSDRFSAERTGGSVSTLTIQRTQQEDSAVYLCASSRSGTGVGEQYFGPGTRLTVT.

This clone has just a few counts. The rearrangement links TRBV28 to TRBJ1-5; D not certain. The V and J ends lost 6 bases and 1 base respectively, with 13 bases between them. There are 15 residues in the CDR3. From germline, CDR1 is MDHEN and CDR2 SYDVKM. In DNA form, the CDR3 reads TGTGCCAGCAGCCCTGGGCGGGGAAGCAATCAGCCCCAGCATTTT. Translating gives CASSPGRGSNQPQHF.

CDR3 sequence (DNA): TGTGCCACCGAAGTAGCGGGAGGTAACTACGAGCAGTACTTC. This gives the protein CATEVAGGNYEQYF. The V and J genes are TRBV6-1 and TRBJ2-7; TRBD2 agrees at 10 bases. There are 14 residues in the CDR3. V dropped 10 bases and J dropped 3; count of bases not matched to a gene: 9. CDR1 MNHNS and CDR2 SASEGT come from the germline V gene.

The CDR3 loop is CASSDGGPVSYNEQFF. CDR3 coding DNA: TGTGCCAGCAGCGACGGGGGTCCGGTGTCCTACAATGAGCAGTTCTTC. The chain carries TRBV28 and TRBJ2-1; D might be TRBD2 (6 bases). V was trimmed by 6 bases and J by 1 base, leaving 16 bases between them. Germline V gene lookup returns CDR1 MDHEN and CDR2 SYDVKM. This CDR3 is built from 16 residues.